This paragraph covers one TCR beta chain sequence. Across about two dozen US areas, participants ranged in age from 18 to 89 years. Resolution of symptoms, clearance, or two negative PCRs was present in recovered Cohort 3 donors. This sample was taken from a study of blood T cell repertoires in COVID-19. The CDR3 runs 16 residues. The germline V and J ends were trimmed by 2 bases and 1 base, with 14 bases remaining between them. In germline, CDR1 is MNHEY, CDR2 SVGAGI. Clones were sequenced by immunoSEQ multiplex PCR, and TCRdb holds only the in-frame ones, with some missing. This table holds more than 300,000 clones, over 75% found once.

The V call is TRBV6-5, the J call TRBJ1-1, with D perhaps TRBD1 (6 bases). The TCR was taken from a man under 40 who had recovered from COVID-19. The sequencing sample was made of PBMCs or T cells enriched from blood (not recorded which). The CDR3 DNA reads as TGTGCCAGCAGTTACCTCCCGACAGGTGGGAACACTGAAGCTTTCTTT. Amino acids: CASSYLPTGGNTEAFF.